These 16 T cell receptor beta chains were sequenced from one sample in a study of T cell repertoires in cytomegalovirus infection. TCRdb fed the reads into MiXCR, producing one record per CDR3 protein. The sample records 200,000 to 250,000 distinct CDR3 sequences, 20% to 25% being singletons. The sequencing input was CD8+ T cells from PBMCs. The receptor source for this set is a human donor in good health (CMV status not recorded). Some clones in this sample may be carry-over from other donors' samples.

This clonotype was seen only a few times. In DNA form, the CDR3 reads TGTGCCAGCAGTCCACAGGGGGCGGATGAAAAACTGTTTTTT. It codes for CASSPQGADEKLFF. The chain links TRBV7-3 to TRBJ1-4, with TRBD1 matching over 9 bases. CDR1 SGHTA and CDR2 FQGTGA come from the germline V gene. V gave up 6 bases and J gave up 6 bases; unmatched junction bases: 5. The CDR3 has 14 residues.

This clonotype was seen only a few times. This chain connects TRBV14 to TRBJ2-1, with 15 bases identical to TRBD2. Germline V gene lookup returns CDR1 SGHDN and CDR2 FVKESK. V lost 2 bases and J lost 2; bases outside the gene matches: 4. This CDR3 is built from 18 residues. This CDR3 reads CASSQHGTSGGTYNEQFF. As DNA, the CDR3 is TGTGCCAGCAGCCAACACGGGACTAGCGGGGGGACCTACAATGAGCAGTTCTTC.

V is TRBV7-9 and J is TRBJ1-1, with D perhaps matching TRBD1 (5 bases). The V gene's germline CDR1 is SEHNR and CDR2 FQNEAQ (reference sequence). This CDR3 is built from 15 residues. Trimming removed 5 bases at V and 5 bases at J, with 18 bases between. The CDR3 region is CASSGRGRGWTEAFF. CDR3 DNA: TGTGCCAGCAGCGGGAGGGGCCGCGGGTGGACTGAAGCTTTCTTT.

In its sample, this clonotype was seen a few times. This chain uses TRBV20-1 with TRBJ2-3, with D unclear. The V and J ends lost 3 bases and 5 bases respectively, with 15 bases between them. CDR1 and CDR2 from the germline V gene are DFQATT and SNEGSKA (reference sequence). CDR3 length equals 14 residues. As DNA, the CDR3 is TGCAGTGCTAGGCCGGAGCTTAGACTAGATACGCAGTATTTT. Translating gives CSARPELRLDTQYF.

The CDR3 spells CASSKRTILSYEQYF. The CDR3 DNA reads as TGTGCCAGTAGTAAACGGACTATTCTCTCCTACGAGCAGTACTTC. The chain uses TRBV19 and TRBJ2-7, with a weak D call TRBD2 (6 bases). The CDR3 extends over 15 amino acids. Germline V gives CDR1 LNHDA, CDR2 SQIVND (reference sequence). V was cut by 4 bases and J by 0 bases, with 13 bases left in between.

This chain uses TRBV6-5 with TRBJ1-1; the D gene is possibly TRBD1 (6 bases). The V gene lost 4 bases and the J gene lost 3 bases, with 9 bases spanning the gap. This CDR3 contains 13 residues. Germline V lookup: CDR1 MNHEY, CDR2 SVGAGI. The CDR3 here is CASSLRQDTEAFF. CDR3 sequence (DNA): TGTGCCAGCAGTTTAAGACAGGACACTGAAGCTTTCTTT.

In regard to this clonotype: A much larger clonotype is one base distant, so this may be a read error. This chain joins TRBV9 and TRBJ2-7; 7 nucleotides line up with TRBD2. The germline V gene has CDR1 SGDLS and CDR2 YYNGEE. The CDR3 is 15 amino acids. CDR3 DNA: TGTGCCAGCAGCTCCTCTAGCGGTAGCTCCTACAAGCAGTACTTC. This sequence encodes CASSSSSGSSYKQYF.

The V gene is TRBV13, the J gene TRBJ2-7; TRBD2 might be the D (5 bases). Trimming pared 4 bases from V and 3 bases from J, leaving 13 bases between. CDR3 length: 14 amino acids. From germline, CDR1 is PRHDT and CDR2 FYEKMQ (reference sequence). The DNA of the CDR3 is TGTGCCAGCAGCTCGCGCGGGCAGCTCTACGAGCAGTACTTC. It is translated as CASSSRGQLYEQYF. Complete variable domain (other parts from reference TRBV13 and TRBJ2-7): AAGVIQSPRHLIKEKRETATLKCYPIPRHDTVYWYQQGPGQDPQFLISFYEKMQSDKGSIPDRFSAQQFSDYHSELNMSSLELGDSALYFCASSSRGQLYEQYFGPGTRLTVT.

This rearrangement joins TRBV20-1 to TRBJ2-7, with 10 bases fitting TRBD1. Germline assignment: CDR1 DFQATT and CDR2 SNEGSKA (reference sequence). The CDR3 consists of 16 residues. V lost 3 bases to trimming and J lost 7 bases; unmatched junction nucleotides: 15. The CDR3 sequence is CSARPATGGQSWEQYF. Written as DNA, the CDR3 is TGCAGTGCTAGGCCCGCGACAGGGGGCCAAAGTTGGGAGCAGTACTTC.

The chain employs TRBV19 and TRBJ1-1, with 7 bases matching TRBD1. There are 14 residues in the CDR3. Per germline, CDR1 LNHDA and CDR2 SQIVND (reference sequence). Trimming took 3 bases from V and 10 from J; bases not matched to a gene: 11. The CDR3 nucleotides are TGTGCCAGTAGTATCCCCTTCGACAGGGTTGGAGCTTTCTTT. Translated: CASSIPFDRVGAFF.

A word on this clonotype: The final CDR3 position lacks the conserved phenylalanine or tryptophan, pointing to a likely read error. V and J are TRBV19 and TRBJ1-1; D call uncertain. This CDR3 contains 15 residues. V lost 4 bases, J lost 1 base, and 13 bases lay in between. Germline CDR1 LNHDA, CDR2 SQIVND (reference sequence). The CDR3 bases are TGTGCCAGTAGTAAAGCCAGTACTCCGAACACTGAAGCTTTCGTT. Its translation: CASSKASTPNTEAFV.

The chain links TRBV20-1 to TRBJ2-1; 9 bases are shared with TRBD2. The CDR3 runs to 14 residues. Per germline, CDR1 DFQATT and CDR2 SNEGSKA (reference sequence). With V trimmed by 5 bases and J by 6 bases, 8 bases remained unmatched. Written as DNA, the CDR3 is TGCAGTGCTCCAGCGGGGGGTTGGGTCAATGAGCAGTTCTTC. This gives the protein CSAPAGGWVNEQFF.

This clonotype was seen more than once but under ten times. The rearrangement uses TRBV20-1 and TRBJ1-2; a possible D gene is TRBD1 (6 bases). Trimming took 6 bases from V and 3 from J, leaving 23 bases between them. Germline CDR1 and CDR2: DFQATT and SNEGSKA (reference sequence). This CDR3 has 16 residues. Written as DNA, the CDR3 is TGCAGTGCGCTCCCTCCGATTACAGGGTCAGACTATGGCTACACCTTC. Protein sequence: CSALPPITGSDYGYTF.

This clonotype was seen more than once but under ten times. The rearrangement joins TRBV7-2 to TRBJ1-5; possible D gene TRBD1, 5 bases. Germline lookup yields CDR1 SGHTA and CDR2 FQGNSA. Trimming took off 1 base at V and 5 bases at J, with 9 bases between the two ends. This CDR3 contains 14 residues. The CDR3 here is CASSLGGGYQPQHF. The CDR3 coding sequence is TGTGCCAGCAGCTTAGGGGGGGGTTATCAGCCCCAGCATTTT.

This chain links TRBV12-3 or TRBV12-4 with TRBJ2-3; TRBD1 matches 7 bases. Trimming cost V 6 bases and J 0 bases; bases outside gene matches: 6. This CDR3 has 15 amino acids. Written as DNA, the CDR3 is TGTGCCAGCAGCGAAGGGACAGTTAGCACAGATACGCAGTATTTT. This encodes CASSEGTVSTDTQYF.

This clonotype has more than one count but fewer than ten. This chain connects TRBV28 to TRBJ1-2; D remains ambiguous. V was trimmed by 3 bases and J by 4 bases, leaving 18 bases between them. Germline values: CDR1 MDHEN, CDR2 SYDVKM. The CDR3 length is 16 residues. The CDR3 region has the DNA TGTGCCAGCAGTTTGTACGTCCGGGGAGGAGGCTATGGCTACACCTTC. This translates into CASSLYVRGGGYGYTF.